This TCR beta chain was captured in a study of blood T cell repertoires in COVID-19 (TCRdb year 2020). Turning to the overall study: The collaborator samples originated in the United States, Italy and Spain and spanned the acute and convalescent phases of COVID-19. Sample metadata almost always included a de-identified subject ID, COVID-19 status, age in years and sex. The material from the prospective study consisted of cDNA or gDNA derived from T cells, B-cell-depleted T cells, or PBMCs. The repertoires were released in a freely available public database meant as a resource for research on the immune response to SARS-CoV-2. Where available, HLA class I and class II types were obtained from metadata supplied by the sample provider rather than from assay-based typing. The samples were drawn from two sources: the first 160 participants of the ongoing ImmuneRACE study, and about 1,300 subjects contributed by 6 global collaborators. Subjects who had been exposed to COVID-19, were actively infected with it, or had recovered from it provided the deeply sampled blood TCRbeta repertoires that made up the dataset. Here is what the overall study found, with its caveats: How much clinical and demographic metadata was included differed by source and by participant, and the metadata was provided uncurated.

About this clone: Its antigen is unknown. Per-nucleotide qualities are absent, and no much larger clonotype sits a single base away.

Each collaborating institution followed its own protocols to collect whole blood in K2EDTA tubes. Collaborator samples were shipped for TCRbeta analysis as frozen whole blood, isolated PBMCs, or DNA extracted from either sample type. TCRbeta CDR3 regions were amplified from genomic DNA using the immunoSEQ Assay, a bias-controlled multiplex PCR. For the original study's pipeline: The number of nucleated cells in each sample was estimated by amplification of reference gene primers within the assay. To quantify the absolute abundance of each unique TCRbeta CDR3 rearrangement, sequence reads were collapsed and filtered. Productive Simpson clonality was computed per sample as the square root of Simpson's diversity index over productive rearrangements. TCRdb obtained this table from immuneACCESS and retained in-frame rearrangements with V and J assigned. These tables miss some clones; where compared with another copy, unresolved V genes account for less than half of the shortfall, and the remainder is unexplained. Clone size and the V and J calls come from that table; the DNA yielded D and trimming. This sample holds roughly 120,000 clones; approximately 81% were observed only once. 1.1% to 1.5% of the sample lies in the top ten.

V is shortened by 5 bases, J by 6 bases, and the region joining them spans 15 bases. The germline V gene yields SGHDT for CDR1 and YYEEEE for CDR2. Including the terminal cysteine and phenylalanine, the CDR3 comprises 14 residues. Only the CDR3 DNA is retained, 42 bases long and in frame from the first base. Sequenced sample: peripheral blood. The receptor was isolated from a man aged 40-55 years with acute or convalescent COVID-19. This chain joins TRBV5-6 to TRBJ2-1; TRBD1 could be the D gene, as 6 bases match. The CDR3 region: CASRQGTHLNEQFF. In nucleotide form, the sequence is TGTGCCAGCAGACAGGGAACACATCTCAATGAGCAGTTCTTC.